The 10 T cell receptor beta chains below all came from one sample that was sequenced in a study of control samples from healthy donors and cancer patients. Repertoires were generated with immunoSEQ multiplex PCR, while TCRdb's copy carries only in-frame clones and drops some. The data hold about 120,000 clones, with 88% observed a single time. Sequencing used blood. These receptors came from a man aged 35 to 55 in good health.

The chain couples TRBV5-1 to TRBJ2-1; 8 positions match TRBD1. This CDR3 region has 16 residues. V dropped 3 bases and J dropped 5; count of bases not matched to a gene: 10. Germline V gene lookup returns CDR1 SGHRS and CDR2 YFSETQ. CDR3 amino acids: CASSSGQGLWDNEQFF. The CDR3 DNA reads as TGCGCCAGCAGCTCAGGACAGGGCCTTTGGGACAATGAGCAGTTCTTC.

CDR3 DNA sequence: TGTGCCAGTAGTGGCCGGGACAGATCCGATACGCAGTATTTT. Protein product: CASSGRDRSDTQYF. V and J are TRBV19 and TRBJ2-3; 7 positions agree with TRBD1. Germline CDR1 reads LNHDA; CDR2 reads SQIVND (reference sequence). V lost 5 bases, J lost 6 bases, and 8 bases stayed unmatched. CDR3 length: 14 residues.

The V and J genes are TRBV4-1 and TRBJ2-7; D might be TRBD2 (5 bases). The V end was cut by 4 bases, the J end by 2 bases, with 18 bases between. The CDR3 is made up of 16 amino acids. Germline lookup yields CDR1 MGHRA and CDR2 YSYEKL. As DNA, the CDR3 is TGCGCCAGCAGCCGCCCACCGGAGGCCCCGACCTACGAGCAGTACTTC. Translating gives CASSRPPEAPTYEQYF.

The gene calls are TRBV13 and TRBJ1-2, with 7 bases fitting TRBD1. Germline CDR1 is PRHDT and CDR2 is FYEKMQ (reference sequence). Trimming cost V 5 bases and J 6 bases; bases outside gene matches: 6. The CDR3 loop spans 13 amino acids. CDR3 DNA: TGTGCCAGCAGCCCGATGACAGGGAATGGCTACACCTTC. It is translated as CASSPMTGNGYTF.

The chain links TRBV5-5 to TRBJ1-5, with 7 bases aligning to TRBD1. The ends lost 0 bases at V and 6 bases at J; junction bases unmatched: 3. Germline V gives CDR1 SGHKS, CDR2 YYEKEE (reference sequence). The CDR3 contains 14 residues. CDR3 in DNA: TGTGCCAGCAGCTTGGACAGGGGACTTCAGCCCCAGCATTTT. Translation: CASSLDRGLQPQHF.

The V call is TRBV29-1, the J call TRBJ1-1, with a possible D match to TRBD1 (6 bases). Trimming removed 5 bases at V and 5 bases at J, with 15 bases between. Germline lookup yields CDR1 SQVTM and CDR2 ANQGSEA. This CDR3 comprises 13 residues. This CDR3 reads CSVNRERGTEAFF. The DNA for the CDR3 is TGCAGCGTTAACAGGGAGCGTGGGACTGAAGCTTTCTTT.

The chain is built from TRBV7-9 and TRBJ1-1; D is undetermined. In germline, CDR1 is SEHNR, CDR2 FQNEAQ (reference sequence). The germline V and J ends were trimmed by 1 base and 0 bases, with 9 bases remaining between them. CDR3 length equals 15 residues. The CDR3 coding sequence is TGTGCCAGCAGCTTAGATACGGTGTTGAACACTGAAGCTTTCTTT. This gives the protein CASSLDTVLNTEAFF.

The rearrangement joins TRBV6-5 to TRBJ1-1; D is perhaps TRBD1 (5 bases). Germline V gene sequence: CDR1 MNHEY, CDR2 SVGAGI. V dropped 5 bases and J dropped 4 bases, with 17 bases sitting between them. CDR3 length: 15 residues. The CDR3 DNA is TGTGCCAGCAGTACCGCCGGTTTGGGGGGCACTGAAGCTTTCTTT. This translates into CASSTAGLGGTEAFF.

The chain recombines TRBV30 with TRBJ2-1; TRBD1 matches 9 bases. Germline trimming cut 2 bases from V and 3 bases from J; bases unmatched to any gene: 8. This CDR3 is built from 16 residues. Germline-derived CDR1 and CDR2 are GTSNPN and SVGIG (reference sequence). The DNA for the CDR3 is TGTGCCTGGAGTAAGACGGGACAGGGAAACTACAATGAGCAGTTCTTC. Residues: CAWSKTGQGNYNEQFF.

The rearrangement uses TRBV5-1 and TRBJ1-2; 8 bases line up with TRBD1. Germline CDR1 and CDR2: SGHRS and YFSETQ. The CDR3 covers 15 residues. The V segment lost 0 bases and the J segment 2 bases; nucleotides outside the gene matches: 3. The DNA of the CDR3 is TGCGCCAGCAGCTTGGGAGGACAGGGCAACTATGGCTACACCTTC. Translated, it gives CASSLGGQGNYGYTF. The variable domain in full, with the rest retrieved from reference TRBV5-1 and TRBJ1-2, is KAGVTQTPRYLIKTRGQQVTLSCSPISGHRSVSWYQQTPGQGLQFLFEYFSETQRNKGNFPGRFSGRQFSNSRSEMNVSTLELGDSALYLCASSLGGQGNYGYTFGSGTRLTVV.